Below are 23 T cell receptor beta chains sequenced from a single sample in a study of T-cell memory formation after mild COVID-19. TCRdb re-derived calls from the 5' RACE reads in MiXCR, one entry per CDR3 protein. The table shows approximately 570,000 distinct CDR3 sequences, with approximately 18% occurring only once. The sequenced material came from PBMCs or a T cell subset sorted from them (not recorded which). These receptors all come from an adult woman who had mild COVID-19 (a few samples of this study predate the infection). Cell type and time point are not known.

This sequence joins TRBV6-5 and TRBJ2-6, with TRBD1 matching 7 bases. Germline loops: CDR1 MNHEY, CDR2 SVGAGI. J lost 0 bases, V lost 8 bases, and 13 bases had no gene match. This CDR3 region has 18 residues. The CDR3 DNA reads TGTGCCAGCCAGCTCTGGACAGGTTCTTCCTCTGGGGCCAACGTCCTGACTTTC. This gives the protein CASQLWTGSSSGANVLTF.

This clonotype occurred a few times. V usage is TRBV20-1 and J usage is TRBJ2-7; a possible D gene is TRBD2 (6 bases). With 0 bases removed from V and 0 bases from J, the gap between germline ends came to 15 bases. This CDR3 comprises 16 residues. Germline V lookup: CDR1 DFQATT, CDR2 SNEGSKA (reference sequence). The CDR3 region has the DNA TGCAGTGCTAGAGATAGCTTGCGGGACCGCTCCTACGAGCAGTACTTC. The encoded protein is CSARDSLRDRSYEQYF.

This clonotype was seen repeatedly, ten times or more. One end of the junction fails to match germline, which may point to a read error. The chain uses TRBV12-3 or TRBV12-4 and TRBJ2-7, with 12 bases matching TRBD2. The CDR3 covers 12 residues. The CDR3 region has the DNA TGTGCCAGCAGTCCTAGCGGGAGGGCCGAACACTTC. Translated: CASSPSGRAEHF.

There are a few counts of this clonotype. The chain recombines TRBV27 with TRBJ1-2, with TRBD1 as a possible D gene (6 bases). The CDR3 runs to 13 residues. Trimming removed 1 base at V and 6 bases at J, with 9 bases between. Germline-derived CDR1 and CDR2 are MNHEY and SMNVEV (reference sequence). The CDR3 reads CASSLYPGDGYTF. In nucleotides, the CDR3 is TGTGCCAGCAGTTTATACCCAGGGGATGGCTACACCTTC.

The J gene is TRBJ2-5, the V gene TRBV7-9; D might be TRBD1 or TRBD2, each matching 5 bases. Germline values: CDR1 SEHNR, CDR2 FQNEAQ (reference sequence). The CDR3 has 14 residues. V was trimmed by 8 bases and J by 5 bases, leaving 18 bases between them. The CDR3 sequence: CASASEAGAETQYF. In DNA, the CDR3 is TGTGCCAGCGCCTCTGAGGCCGGGGCTGAGACCCAGTACTTC.

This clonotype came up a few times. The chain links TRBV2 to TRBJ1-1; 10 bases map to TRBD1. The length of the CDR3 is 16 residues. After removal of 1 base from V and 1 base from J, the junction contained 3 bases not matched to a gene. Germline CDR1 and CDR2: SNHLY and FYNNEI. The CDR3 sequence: CASSEVTGGRNTEAFF. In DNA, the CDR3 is TGTGCCAGCAGTGAAGTGACAGGGGGCAGGAACACTGAAGCTTTCTTT.

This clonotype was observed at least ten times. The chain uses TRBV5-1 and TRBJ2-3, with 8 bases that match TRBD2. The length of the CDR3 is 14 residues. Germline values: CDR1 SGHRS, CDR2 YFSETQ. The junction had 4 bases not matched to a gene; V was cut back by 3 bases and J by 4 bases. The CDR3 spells CASSSGLAADTQYF. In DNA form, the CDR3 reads TGCGCCAGCAGCTCCGGACTAGCCGCAGATACGCAGTATTTT.

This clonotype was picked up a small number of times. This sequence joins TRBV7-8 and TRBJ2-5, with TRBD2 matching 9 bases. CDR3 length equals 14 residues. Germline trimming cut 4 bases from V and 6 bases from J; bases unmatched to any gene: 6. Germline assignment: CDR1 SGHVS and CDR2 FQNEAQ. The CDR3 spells CASSSRLAEKTQYF. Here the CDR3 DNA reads TGTGCCAGCAGCTCCCGACTAGCGGAGAAGACCCAGTACTTC. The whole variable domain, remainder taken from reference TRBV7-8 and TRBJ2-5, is GAGVSQSPRYKVAKRGQDVALRCDPISGHVSLFWYQQALGQGPEFLTYFQNEAQLDKSGLPSDRFFAERPEGSVSTLKIQRTQQEDSAVYLCASSSRLAEKTQYFGPGTRLLVL.

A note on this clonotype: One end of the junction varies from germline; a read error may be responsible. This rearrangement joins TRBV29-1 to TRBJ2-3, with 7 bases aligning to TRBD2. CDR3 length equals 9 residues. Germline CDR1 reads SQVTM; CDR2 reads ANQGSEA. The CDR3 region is CSVDLAEIF. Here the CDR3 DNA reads TGCAGCGTTGACCTAGCGGAGATTTTT.

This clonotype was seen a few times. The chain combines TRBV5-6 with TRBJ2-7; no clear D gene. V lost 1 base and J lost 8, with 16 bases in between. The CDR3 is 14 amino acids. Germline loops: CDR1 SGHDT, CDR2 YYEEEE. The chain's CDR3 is CASSLTTTAFQQYF. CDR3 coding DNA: TGTGCCAGCAGCTTGACTACGACCGCTTTCCAGCAGTACTTC.

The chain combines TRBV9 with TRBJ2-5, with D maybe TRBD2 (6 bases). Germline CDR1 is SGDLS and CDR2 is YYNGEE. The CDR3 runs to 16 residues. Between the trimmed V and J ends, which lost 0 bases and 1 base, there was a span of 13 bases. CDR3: CASSVALEAGQETQYF. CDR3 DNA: TGTGCCAGCAGCGTAGCTCTAGAAGCGGGCCAAGAGACCCAGTACTTC.

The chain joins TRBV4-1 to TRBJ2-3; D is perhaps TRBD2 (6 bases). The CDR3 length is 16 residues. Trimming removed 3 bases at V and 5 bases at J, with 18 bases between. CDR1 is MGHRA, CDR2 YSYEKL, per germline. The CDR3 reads CASSHGVGLLRDTQYF. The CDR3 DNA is TGCGCCAGCAGCCACGGAGTGGGACTTTTAAGAGATACGCAGTATTTT.

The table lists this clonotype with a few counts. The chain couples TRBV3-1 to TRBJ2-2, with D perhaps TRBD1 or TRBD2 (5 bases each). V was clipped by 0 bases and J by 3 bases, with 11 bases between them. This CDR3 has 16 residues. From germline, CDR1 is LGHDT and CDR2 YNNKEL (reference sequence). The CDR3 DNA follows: TGTGCCAGCAGCCAAGATGCTGGGGGATACACCGGGGAGCTGTTTTTT. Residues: CASSQDAGGYTGELFF.

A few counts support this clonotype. DNA for the CDR3: TGTGCCACCGCCGGGACCGGCACAGATACGCAGTATTTT. It codes for CATAGTGTDTQYF. This chain joins TRBV10-3 and TRBJ2-3; D is tentatively TRBD1 or TRBD2 (5 bases each). This CDR3 comprises 13 residues. Germline V lookup: CDR1 ENHRY, CDR2 SYGVKD. Trimming removed 10 bases from V and 1 base from J, with 12 bases in between.

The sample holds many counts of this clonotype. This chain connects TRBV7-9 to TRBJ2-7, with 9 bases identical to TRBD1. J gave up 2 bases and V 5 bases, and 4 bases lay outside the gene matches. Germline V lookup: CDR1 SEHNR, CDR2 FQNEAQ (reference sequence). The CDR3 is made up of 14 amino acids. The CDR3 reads CASSRDRVPYEQYF. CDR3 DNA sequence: TGTGCCAGCAGCCGGGACAGGGTTCCCTACGAGCAGTACTTC.

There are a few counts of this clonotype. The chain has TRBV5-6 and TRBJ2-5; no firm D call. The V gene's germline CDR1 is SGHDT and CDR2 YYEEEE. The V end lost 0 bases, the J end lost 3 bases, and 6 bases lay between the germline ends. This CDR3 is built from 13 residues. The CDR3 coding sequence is TGTGCCAGCAGCTTGGGCTGGAAAGAGACCCAGTACTTC. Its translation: CASSLGWKETQYF.

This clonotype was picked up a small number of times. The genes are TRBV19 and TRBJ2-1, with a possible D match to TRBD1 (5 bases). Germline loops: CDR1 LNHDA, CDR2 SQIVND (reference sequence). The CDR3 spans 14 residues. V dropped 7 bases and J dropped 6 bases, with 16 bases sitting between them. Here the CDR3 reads CASNDRSQLNEQFF. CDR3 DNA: TGTGCCAGTAACGACAGATCGCAACTCAATGAGCAGTTCTTC.

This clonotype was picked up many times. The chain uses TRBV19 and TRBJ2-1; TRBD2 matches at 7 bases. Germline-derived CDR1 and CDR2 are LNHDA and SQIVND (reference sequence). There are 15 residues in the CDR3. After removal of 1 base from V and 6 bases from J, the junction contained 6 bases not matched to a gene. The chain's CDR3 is CASSIGGGVGNEQFF. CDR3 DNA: TGTGCCAGTAGTATAGGTGGGGGGGTCGGCAATGAGCAGTTCTTC.

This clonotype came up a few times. The DNA for the CDR3 is TGTGCCAGCAGCGTAGCGGACGTCGGCCCACGCGGGGAGCTGTTTTTT. It yields the protein CASSVADVGPRGELFF. J is TRBJ2-2 and V is TRBV9; D is unresolved. CDR1 SGDLS and CDR2 YYNGEE come from the germline V gene. Trimming took 0 bases from V and 7 from J, leaving 16 bases between them. CDR3 length: 16 amino acids.

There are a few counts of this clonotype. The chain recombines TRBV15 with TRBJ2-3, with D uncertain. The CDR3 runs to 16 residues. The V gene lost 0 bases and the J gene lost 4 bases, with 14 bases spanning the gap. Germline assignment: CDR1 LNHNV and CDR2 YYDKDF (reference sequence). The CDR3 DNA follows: TGTGCCACCAGCAGAGAGCGCCTAACAAGCGCAGATACGCAGTATTTT. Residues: CATSRERLTSADTQYF. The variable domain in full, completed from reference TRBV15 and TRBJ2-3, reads DAMVIQNPRYQVTQFGKPVTLSCSQTLNHNVMYWYQQKSSQAPKLLFHYYDKDFNNEADTPDNFQSRRPNTSFCFLDIRSPGLGDTAMYLCATSRERLTSADTQYFGPGTRLTVL.

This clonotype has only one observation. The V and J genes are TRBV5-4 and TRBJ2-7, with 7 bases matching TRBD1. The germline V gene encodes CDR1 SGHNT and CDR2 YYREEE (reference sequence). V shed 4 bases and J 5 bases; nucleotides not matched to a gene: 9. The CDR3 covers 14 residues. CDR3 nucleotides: TGTGCCAGCAGCCTCGGGACAGATGGGGACGAGCAGTACTTC. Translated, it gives CASSLGTDGDEQYF.

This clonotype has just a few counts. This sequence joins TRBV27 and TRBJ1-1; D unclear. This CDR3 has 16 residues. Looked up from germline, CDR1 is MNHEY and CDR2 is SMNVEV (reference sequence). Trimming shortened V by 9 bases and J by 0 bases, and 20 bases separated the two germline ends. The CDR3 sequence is CASHAGQRVMNTEAFF. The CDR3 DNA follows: TGTGCCAGTCACGCCGGGCAGAGGGTGATGAACACTGAAGCTTTCTTT.

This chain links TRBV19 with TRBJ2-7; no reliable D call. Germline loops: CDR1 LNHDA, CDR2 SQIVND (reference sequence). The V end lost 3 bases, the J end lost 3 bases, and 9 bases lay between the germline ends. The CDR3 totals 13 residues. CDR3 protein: CASSIPEFYEQYF. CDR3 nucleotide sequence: TGTGCCAGTAGTATCCCCGAATTCTACGAGCAGTACTTC.